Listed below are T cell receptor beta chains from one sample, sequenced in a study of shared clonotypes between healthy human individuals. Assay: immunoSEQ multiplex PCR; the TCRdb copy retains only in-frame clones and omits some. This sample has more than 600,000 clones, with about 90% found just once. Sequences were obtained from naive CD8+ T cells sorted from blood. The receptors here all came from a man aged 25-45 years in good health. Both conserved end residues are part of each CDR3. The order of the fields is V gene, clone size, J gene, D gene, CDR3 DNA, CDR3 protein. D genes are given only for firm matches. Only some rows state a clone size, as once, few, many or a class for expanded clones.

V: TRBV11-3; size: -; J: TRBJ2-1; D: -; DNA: TGTGCCAGCAGCCTGTGGGGCGACAATGAGCAGTTCTTC; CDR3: CASSLWGDNEQFF
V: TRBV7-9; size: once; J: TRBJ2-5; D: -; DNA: TGTGCCAGCAGCTTCAGGGGCGACCAAGAGACCCAGTACTTC; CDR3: CASSFRGDQETQYF
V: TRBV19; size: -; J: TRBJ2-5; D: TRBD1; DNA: TGTGCCAGTAGTTCTCGACGAGCAGGGGGCTACCAAGAGACCCAGTACTTC; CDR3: CASSSRRAGGYQETQYF
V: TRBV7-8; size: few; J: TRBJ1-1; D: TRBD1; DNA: TGTGCCAGCAGCTTAGCAATTGACAGGGGGAGCATGAACACTGAAGCTTTCTTT; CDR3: CASSLAIDRGSMNTEAFF
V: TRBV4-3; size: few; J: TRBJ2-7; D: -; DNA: TGCGCCAGCAGCCAATTTCGGACTGCTTACGAGCAGTACTTC; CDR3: CASSQFRTAYEQYF
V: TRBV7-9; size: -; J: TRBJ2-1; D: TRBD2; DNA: TGTGCCAGCAGAGGAGCGGGAGAGGGGGCCTACAATGAGCAGTTCTTC; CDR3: CASRGAGEGAYNEQFF
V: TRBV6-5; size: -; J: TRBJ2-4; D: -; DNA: TGTGCCAGCAGTTACGGGGACATTCAGTACTTC; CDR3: CASSYGDIQYF
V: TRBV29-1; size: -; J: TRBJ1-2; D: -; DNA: TGCAGCTACCTTGGCCATTCTAACTATGGCTACACCTTC; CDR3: CSYLGHSNYGYTF
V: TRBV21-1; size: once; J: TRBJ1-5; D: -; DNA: TGTGCCAGCGAACTCCGGGACAGTACGTATAGCAATCAGCCCCAGCATTTT; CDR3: CASELRDSTYSNQPQHF
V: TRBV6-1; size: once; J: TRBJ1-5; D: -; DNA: TGTGCCAGCAGTGAAGCTGATTATCTCCAGCCCCAGCATTTT; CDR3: CASSEADYLQPQHF
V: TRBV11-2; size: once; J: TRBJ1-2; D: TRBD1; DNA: TGTGCCAGCAGCTTAGGGTCCGGACAGGGTATTTATGGCTACACCTTC; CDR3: CASSLGSGQGIYGYTF
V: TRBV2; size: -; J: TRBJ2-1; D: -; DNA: TGTGCCAGCACCGCCGGACCAGGGGACAATGAGCAGTTCTTC; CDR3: CASTAGPGDNEQFF
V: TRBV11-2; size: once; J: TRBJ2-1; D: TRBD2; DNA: TGTGCCAGCATCCTAGCGGGAGAGCAGTTCTTC; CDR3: CASILAGEQFF
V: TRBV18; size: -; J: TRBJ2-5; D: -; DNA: TGTGCCAGCTCACCAACCTTTGGGCATGAGACCCAGTACTTC; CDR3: CASSPTFGHETQYF
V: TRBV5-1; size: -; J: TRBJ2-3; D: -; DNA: TGCGCCAGCAGCTTGGGAGAAACTAGCACAGATACGCAGTATTTT; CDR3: CASSLGETSTDTQYF
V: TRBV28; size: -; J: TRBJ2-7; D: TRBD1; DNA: TGTGCCAGCAGTTCCCGGACAGGACTGATTGACTACGAGCAGTACTTC; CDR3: CASSSRTGLIDYEQYF
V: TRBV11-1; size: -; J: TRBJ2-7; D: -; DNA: TGTGCCAGCAGCTTAGCGGGGAGCTCCTACGAGCAGTACTTC; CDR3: CASSLAGSSYEQYF
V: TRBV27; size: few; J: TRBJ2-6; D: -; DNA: TGTGCCAGCAGTATGGGGCCTCCACACGTCCTGACTTTC; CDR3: CASSMGPPHVLTF
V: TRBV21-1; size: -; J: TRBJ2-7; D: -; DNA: TGTGCCAACGAACCGACTAGGAGGTACGAGCAGTACTTC; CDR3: CANEPTRRYEQYF
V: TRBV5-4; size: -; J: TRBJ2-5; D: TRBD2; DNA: TGTGCCAGCAGCTTCGGGGTGTTTAGCGGGAGCTGGGAGACCCAGTACTTC; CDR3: CASSFGVFSGSWETQYF
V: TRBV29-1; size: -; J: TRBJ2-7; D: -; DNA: TGCAGCGTTGCAGTTCGGACGCTGAGCTCCTACGAGCAGTACTTC; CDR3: CSVAVRTLSSYEQYF
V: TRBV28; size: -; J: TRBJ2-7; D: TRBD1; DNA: TGTGCCAGCAGTTTAGACGAGACAGGGGGTTCCTACGAGCAGTACTTC; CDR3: CASSLDETGGSYEQYF
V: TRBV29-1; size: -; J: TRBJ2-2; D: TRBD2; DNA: TGCAGCGTTGAACTAGCGGCCACCGGGGAGCTGTTTTTT; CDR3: CSVELAATGELFF
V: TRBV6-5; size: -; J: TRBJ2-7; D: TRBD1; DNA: TGTGCCAGCAGCCCGGGACAGAACGAGCAGTACTTC; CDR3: CASSPGQNEQYF
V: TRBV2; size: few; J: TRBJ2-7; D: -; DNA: TGTGCCAGCAAAGGCCTCGAGCAGTACTTC; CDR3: CASKGLEQYF
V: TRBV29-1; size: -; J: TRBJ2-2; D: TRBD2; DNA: TGCAGCGTTATCTTGACTAGCGCTAACACCGGGGAGCTGTTTTTT; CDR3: CSVILTSANTGELFF
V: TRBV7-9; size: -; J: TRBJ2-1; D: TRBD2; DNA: TGTGCCAGCAGCTTAGTTCGGAATTCTAGGGCGGGAGAGGCTAATGAGCAGTTCTTC; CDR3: CASSLVRNSRAGEANEQFF
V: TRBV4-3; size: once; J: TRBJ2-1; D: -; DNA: TGCGCCAGCAGCATCGGGACCGTCTCCTACAATGAGCAGTTCTTC; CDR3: CASSIGTVSYNEQFF
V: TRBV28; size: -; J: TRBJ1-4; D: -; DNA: TGTGCCAGCAGTTTAGCCGGGGCGGGAGCAACTAATGAAAAACTGTTTTTT; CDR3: CASSLAGAGATNEKLFF
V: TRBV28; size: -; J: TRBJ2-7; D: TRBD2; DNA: TGTGCCAGCAGTTTACCCCCTCGGACTAGCAAATACGAGCAGTACTTC; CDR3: CASSLPPRTSKYEQYF
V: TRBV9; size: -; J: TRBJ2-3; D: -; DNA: TGTGCCAGCAGCGTACTTAGCACAGATACGCAGTATTTT; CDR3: CASSVLSTDTQYF
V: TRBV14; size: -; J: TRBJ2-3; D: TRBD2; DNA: TGTGCCAGCAGCCAAGGGGCTAGCGGGAGGGCCGAAGATACGCAGTATTTT; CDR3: CASSQGASGRAEDTQYF
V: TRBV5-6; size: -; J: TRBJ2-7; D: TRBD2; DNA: TGTGCCAGCAGCGTCTCCGGGACTAGCTTGTACGAGCAGTACTTC; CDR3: CASSVSGTSLYEQYF
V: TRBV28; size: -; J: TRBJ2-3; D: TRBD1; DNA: TGTGCCAGCAACCCGAACCGGGACAGGGGTGTAGCAGATACGCAGTATTTT; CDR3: CASNPNRDRGVADTQYF
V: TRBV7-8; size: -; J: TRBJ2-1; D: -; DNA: TGTGCCAGCAGCTTAGTAGGGACACTAGAAACGGGCGATGAGCAGTTCTTC; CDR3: CASSLVGTLETGDEQFF
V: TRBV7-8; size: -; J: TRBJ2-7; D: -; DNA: TGTGCCAGCCAGCCCGCCAACTACGAGCAGTACTTC; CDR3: CASQPANYEQYF
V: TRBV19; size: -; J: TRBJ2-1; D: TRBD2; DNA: TGTGCCAGTAGTATGGCGGGGGGGGTATACAATGAGCAGTTCTTC; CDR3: CASSMAGGVYNEQFF
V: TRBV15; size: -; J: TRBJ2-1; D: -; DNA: TGTGCCACCAGCAGAGCGCGGGAATACGACAATGAGCAGTTCTTC; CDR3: CATSRAREYDNEQFF
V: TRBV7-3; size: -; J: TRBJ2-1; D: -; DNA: TGTGCCAGCAGCCCCGATCCCCCGAACAATGAGCAGTTCTTC; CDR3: CASSPDPPNNEQFF
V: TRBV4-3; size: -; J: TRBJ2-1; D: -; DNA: TGCGCCAGCAGCCAAGTAGTGGGGAACAATGAGCAGTTCTTC; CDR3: CASSQVVGNNEQFF
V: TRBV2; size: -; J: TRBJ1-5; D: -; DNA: TGTGCCAGCAGTGAAGCGTATTTAGGCAGGGGCCGCAATCAGCCCCAGCATTTT; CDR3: CASSEAYLGRGRNQPQHF
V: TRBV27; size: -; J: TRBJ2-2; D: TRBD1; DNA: TGTGCCAGCAGCCCTACGGGACAGGGTTATGAGACCGGGGAGCTGTTTTTT; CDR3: CASSPTGQGYETGELFF
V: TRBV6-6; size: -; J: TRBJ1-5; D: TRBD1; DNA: TGTGCCAGCAGTTACGGGGACAGGAGGCGTCAGCCCCAGCATTTT; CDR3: CASSYGDRRRQPQHF
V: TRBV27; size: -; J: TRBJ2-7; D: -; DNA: TGTGCCAGCAGTTTATCTGTGTCCTACGAGCAGTACTTC; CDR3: CASSLSVSYEQYF
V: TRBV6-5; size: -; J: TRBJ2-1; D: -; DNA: TGTGCCAGCAGCCTTCAGGGGTATTCCAATGAGCAGTTCTTC; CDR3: CASSLQGYSNEQFF
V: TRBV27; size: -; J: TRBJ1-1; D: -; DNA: TGTGCCAGCGTATCCGGGACAGAAGCTTTCTTT; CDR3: CASVSGTEAFF
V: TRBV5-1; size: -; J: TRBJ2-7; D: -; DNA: TGCGCCAGCAGCCCGACTCCTACCTACGAGCAGTACTTC; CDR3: CASSPTPTYEQYF
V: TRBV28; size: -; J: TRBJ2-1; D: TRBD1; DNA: TGTGCCAGCAGTACAACCCGGGACAGGGATCCCTACAATGAGCAGTTCTTC; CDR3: CASSTTRDRDPYNEQFF
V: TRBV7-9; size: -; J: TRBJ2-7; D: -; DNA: TGTGCCAGCGGACGGTACGTCTACGAGCAGTACTTC; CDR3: CASGRYVYEQYF
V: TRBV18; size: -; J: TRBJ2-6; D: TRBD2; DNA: TGTGCCAGCTCACCGGGGCGGGGGGACTCTGGGGCCAACGTCCTGACTTTC; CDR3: CASSPGRGDSGANVLTF
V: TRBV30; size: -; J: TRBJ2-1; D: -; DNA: TGTGCCTGGAGTGCGGCGACGGGTCAGCACAATGAGCAGTTCTTC; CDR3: CAWSAATGQHNEQFF
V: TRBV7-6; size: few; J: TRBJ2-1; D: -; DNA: TGTGCCAGCAGCCCCACGTGGAGCTCCTACAATGAGCAGTTCTTC; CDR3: CASSPTWSSYNEQFF
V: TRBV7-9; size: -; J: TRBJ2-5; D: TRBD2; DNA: TGTGCCAGCAGCTCCCTACTAGCGGAACAAGAGACCCAGTACTTC; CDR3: CASSSLLAEQETQYF
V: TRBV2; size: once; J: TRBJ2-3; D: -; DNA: TGTGCCAGCAGTGGCTCAGGGTCAGATACGCAGTATTTT; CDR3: CASSGSGSDTQYF
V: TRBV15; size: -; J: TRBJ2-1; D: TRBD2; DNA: TGTGCCACCAGCATCGGGACTAGCGGGAGCAGCGACAATGAGCAGTTCTTC; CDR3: CATSIGTSGSSDNEQFF